This is a list of T cell receptor beta chains from one sample in a study of T-cell memory formation after mild COVID-19. Via MiXCR, TCRdb re-called the 5' RACE reads, giving one row per CDR3 protein. The data contain almost 250,000 distinct CDR3 sequences, approximately 15% of them singletons. The sample taken for sequencing was PBMCs or a T cell subset sorted from them (not recorded which). The receptors originated from an adult woman who had mild COVID-19 (a few samples of this study predate the infection). Cell type and time point are not known. Each CDR3 is given with its conserved first and last residue. The D gene is left open where the match is weak. Clone size is not always given. Where it is, it says once, few, many or a class for expanded clones.

TRBD1,once,TRBJ1-2,TRBV7-8,CASSLTSGGKGYTF,TGTGCCAGCAGCTTAACATCAGGGGGCAAAGGCTACACCTTC
TRBD2,many,TRBJ2-7,TRBV7-3,CASSPSGGPYEQYF,TGTGCCAGCAGCCCCAGCGGGGGGCCCTACGAGCAGTACTTC
TRBD1,-,TRBJ1-1,TRBV6-2/TRBV6-3,CASSYRSYRGVPTEAFF,TGTGCCAGCAGTTATCGGTCCTACAGGGGGGTGCCCACTGAAGCTTTCTTT
-,few,TRBJ2-1,TRBV12-3/TRBV12-4,CASTTQGSYNEQFF,TGTGCCAGCACAACTCAGGGGTCCTACAATGAGCAGTTCTTC
TRBD1,-,TRBJ1-2,TRBV20-1,CSAFPWGQNYGYTF,TGCAGTGCTTTCCCTTGGGGACAGAACTATGGCTACACCTTC
TRBD1,-,TRBJ1-4,TRBV3-1,CASSPSGQGAANEKLFF,TGTGCCAGCAGCCCTTCGGGACAGGGGGCTGCTAATGAAAAACTGTTTTTT
TRBD1,few,TRBJ2-5,TRBV5-6,CASSPRQGVIGETQYF,TGTGCCAGCAGCCCAAGACAGGGAGTTATCGGGGAGACCCAGTACTTC
-,-,TRBJ2-1,TRBV10-3,CAISESSLVTNEQFF,TGTGCCATCAGTGAGTCGAGTCTAGTTACAAATGAGCAGTTCTTC
-,many,TRBJ2-1,TRBV18,CASSPPNYGFHEQFF,TGTGCCAGCTCACCACCAAACTACGGGTTTCATGAGCAGTTCTTC
-,-,TRBJ1-1,TRBV5-6,CASTRGGRASMNTEAFF,TGTGCCAGCACTCGAGGGGGGCGGGCTTCGATGAACACTGAAGCTTTCTTT
-,few,TRBJ2-7,TRBV5-4,CASSLNQQTTSYEQYF,TGTGCCAGCAGCCTGAACCAGCAAACCACCTCCTACGAGCAGTACTTC
TRBD2,many,TRBJ2-1,TRBV6-2/TRBV6-3,CASSATSGGRNEQFF,TGTGCCAGCAGTGCGACTAGCGGGGGGCGCAATGAGCAGTTCTTC
TRBD2,-,TRBJ2-5,TRBV7-9,CASSPLLVRGGSSETQYF,TGTGCCAGCAGTCCCCTTCTGGTGCGGGGGGGCTCGTCGGAGACCCAGTACTTC
-,few,TRBJ1-2,TRBV25-1,CASSEFQGGGYTF,TGTGCCAGCAGTGAATTTCAGGGCGGAGGCTACACCTTC
-,many,TRBJ1-1,TRBV20-1,CSARVRGGTEAFF,TGCAGTGCTAGAGTCCGGGGGGGGACTGAAGCTTTCTTT
-,-,TRBJ1-1,TRBV3-1,CASSQEASNTEAFF,TGTGCCAGCAGCCAAGAAGCGTCCAATACTGAAGCTTTCTTT
-,-,TRBJ1-5,TRBV2,CASSEQATYQPQHF,TGTGCCAGCAGTGAACAGGCTACCTATCAGCCCCAGCATTTT
-,-,TRBJ2-3,TRBV29-1,CSVSAVGVATDTQYF,TGCAGCGTTTCGGCCGTGGGGGTTGCGACAGATACGCAGTATTTT
-,-,TRBJ2-3,TRBV2,CASWSTTGADTQYF,TGTGCCAGCTGGTCTACCACCGGGGCAGATACGCAGTATTTT
-,many,TRBJ2-3,TRBV29-1,CSVESGSFTDTQYF,TGCAGCGTTGAGTCGGGGTCGTTCACAGATACGCAGTATTTT
TRBD2,-,TRBJ2-2,TRBV9,CASSAPSGNTGELFF,TGTGCCAGCAGCGCGCCTAGCGGGAACACCGGGGAGCTGTTTTTT
-,-,TRBJ1-5,TRBV6-5,CASSRGLPGDQPQHF,TGTGCCAGCAGCAGGGGCCTGCCGGGCGATCAGCCCCAGCATTTT
-,many,TRBJ2-1,TRBV4-3,CASSRRGNNEQFF,TGCGCCAGCAGCCGGAGGGGGAACAATGAGCAGTTCTTC
TRBD2,-,TRBJ2-7,TRBV7-9,CASSSRTSLIEQYF,TGTGCCAGCAGCTCGAGGACTAGCTTGATCGAGCAGTACTTC
-,-,TRBJ1-5,TRBV19,CASTRVNSNQPQHF,TGTGCCAGTACTCGAGTGAATAGCAATCAGCCCCAGCATTTT
TRBD1,many,TRBJ2-2,TRBV4-2,CASSQGGTGGITGELFF,TGTGCCAGCAGCCAGGGGGGGACAGGGGGGATCACCGGGGAGCTGTTTTTT
TRBD1,few,TRBJ2-7,TRBV12-3/TRBV12-4,CASSRGQGASYEQYF,TGTGCCAGCAGTCGAGGACAGGGGGCTTCCTACGAGCAGTACTTC
-,-,TRBJ2-3,TRBV19,CASSMIRGPTDTQYF,TGTGCCAGTAGTATGATCAGGGGACCCACAGATACGCAGTATTTT
-,-,TRBJ1-2,TRBV20-1,CSARVEGNVGGYTF,TGCAGTGCTAGAGTTGAAGGTAACGTCGGTGGCTACACCTTC
-,few,TRBJ2-1,TRBV12-3/TRBV12-4,CASSRGGGYNEQFF,TGTGCCAGCAGCCGGGGAGGGGGCTACAATGAGCAGTTCTTC
TRBD1,-,TRBJ1-1,TRBV5-1,CASSASRGGNTEAFF,TGCGCCAGCAGCGCCTCCAGGGGGGGGAACACTGAAGCTTTCTTT
TRBD2,-,TRBJ2-7,TRBV12-3/TRBV12-4,CASSFGAGARWQYF,TGTGCCAGCAGTTTCGGAGCGGGAGCAAGGTGGCAGTACTTC
-,-,TRBJ1-1,TRBV18,CASSPPYGNEAFF,TGTGCCAGCTCACCACCGTACGGGAATGAAGCTTTCTTT
TRBD1,few,TRBJ2-7,TRBV7-9,CASSFHPTGWAYEQYF,TGTGCCAGCAGCTTCCATCCGACAGGGTGGGCGTACGAGCAGTACTTC
-,-,TRBJ2-3,TRBV5-1,CASTFGNTQYF,TGCGCCAGCACCTTTGGGAATACGCAGTATTTT
TRBD1,many,TRBJ2-7,TRBV27,CASSPGQGAPTYEQYF,TGTGCCAGCAGCCCAGGACAGGGGGCGCCTACTTACGAGCAGTACTTC
TRBD2,-,TRBJ2-3,TRBV5-1,CASRVAGTVDTQYF,TGCGCCAGCAGGGTAGCGGGGACGGTGGATACGCAGTATTTT
-,few,TRBJ1-5,TRBV7-2,CASSFTGESNQPQHF,TGTGCCAGCAGCTTTACCGGGGAAAGCAATCAGCCCCAGCATTTT
TRBD1,-,TRBJ1-5,TRBV29-1,CSVGKGGGQPQHF,TGCAGCGTTGGAAAAGGGGGCGGTCAGCCCCAGCATTTT
-,-,TRBJ2-1,TRBV10-3,CAILRDPYNEQFF,TGTGCCATCCTCCGGGACCCCTACAATGAGCAGTTCTTC
-,many,TRBJ2-7,TRBV11-2,CASSSAGQPSYEQYF,TGTGCCAGCAGCTCAGCGGGACAGCCTTCCTACGAGCAGTACTTC